These 10 T cell receptor beta chains share one sample of origin, sequenced in a study of T cell responses to AZD1222 COVID-19 vaccine. TCRdb keeps only in-frame clones here, not all; method: immunoSEQ multiplex PCR. The table lists around 160,000 clones, 82% of them singletons. The sample in question was peripheral blood, obtained on day 0 of MenACWY control vaccination. The source is an adult in good health.

In its sample, this clone was seen a few times. This chain connects TRBV12-1 to TRBJ1-2. TRBV12-1 is assigned pseudogene status. This CDR3 is 13 amino acids long. CDR3 sequence reads: CASTNPGVGGYTF. Here the CDR3 DNA reads TGTGCCAGCACCAATCCCGGGGTGGGTGGCTACACCTTC.

The CDR3 nucleotides read TGTGCCAGCAGCTTGGAAAAGGGGTTGAGAGAGGGCAATCAGCCCCAGCATTTT. Translation gives CASSLEKGLREGNQPQHF. This chain connects TRBV5-6 to TRBJ1-5, with D maybe TRBD1 (5 bases). The CDR3 is 18 residues long. The V end was cut by 0 bases, the J end by 2 bases, with 18 bases between. Germline V gives CDR1 SGHDT, CDR2 YYEEEE.

The chain couples TRBV9 to TRBJ1-1; 8 bases map to TRBD1. Germline lookup yields CDR1 SGDLS and CDR2 YYNGEE. CDR3 length equals 14 residues. Trimming at V came to 8 bases and at J to 3 bases, leaving 9 bases not matched to a gene. The CDR3 bases are TGTGCCAGTTCCTCCACAGGGGGTTACACTGAAGCTTTCTTT. It yields the protein CASSSTGGYTEAFF.

The CDR3 nucleotides read TGTGCCAGCAGTTCAGACAGTCACTATTCTGGCTACACCTTC. Translating gives CASSSDSHYSGYTF. The chain employs TRBV25-1 and TRBJ1-2; TRBD1 might be the D (5 bases). This CDR3 has 14 amino acids. The V end lost 5 bases, the J end lost 7 bases, and 17 bases lay between the germline ends. Germline V lookup: CDR1 MGHDK, CDR2 SYGVNS.

This chain links TRBV19 with TRBJ1-5; tentative D call: TRBD1 (5 bases). The CDR3 length is 19 residues. The V end was cut by 4 bases, the J end by 3 bases, with 25 bases between. CDR1 and CDR2 (germline): LNHDA, SQIVND (reference sequence). The CDR3 loop is CASSNQKGRGGSVNQPQHF. The CDR3 region has the DNA TGTGCCAGTAGTAACCAAAAAGGACGGGGCGGATCGGTCAATCAGCCCCAGCATTTT.

The V call is TRBV6-2 or TRBV6-3, the J call TRBJ1-1, with no clear D. The CDR3 length is 14 residues. The germline V gene encodes CDR1 MNHEY and CDR2 SVGEGT. Trimming cost V 2 bases and J 7 bases, with 14 bases left between them. The CDR3, as DNA: TGTGCCAGCAGTTACCGGGTCTCCCAGAGTGAAGCTTTCTTT. This gives the protein CASSYRVSQSEAFF.

The V gene is TRBV2, the J gene TRBJ2-3, with 8 bases fitting TRBD2. The CDR3 sequence is 15 residues long. Germline V gene lookup returns CDR1 SNHLY and CDR2 FYNNEI. V dropped 4 bases and J dropped 1; count of bases not matched to a gene: 4. In DNA, the CDR3 is TGTGCCAGCAGTGGTTCGCGGGGGGGCACAGATACGCAGTATTTT. This sequence encodes CASSGSRGGTDTQYF.

Remarks on this clone: The junction departs from germline at one end; a sequencing error may be responsible. V and J are TRBV3-1 (or the pseudogene TRBV3-2) and TRBJ1-1; 8 bases map to TRBD1. From germline, CDR1 is LGHDT and CDR2 YNNKEL (reference sequence). This CDR3 is 16 amino acids long. This CDR3 is CASSQGSGGARVGALF. DNA of the CDR3: TGTGCCAGCAGCCAAGGGTCAGGGGGCGCGAGGGTTGGAGCGCTCTTT.

The V gene is TRBV3-1 (or the pseudogene TRBV3-2), the J gene TRBJ1-2; D unclear. The germline V gene has CDR1 LGHDT and CDR2 YNNKEL (reference sequence). V was clipped by 4 bases and J by 3 bases, with 18 bases between them. This CDR3 has 16 amino acids. DNA of the CDR3: TGTGCCAGCAGCCCCTTGGGAAGGCCTGAGGACTATGGCTACACCTTC. The encoded protein is CASSPLGRPEDYGYTF.

The genes are TRBV2 and TRBJ2-2; D remains ambiguous. Germline CDR1 SNHLY, CDR2 FYNNEI. The CDR3 consists of 15 residues. V was cut by 4 bases and J by 4 bases, with 13 bases left in between. In DNA form, the CDR3 reads TGTGCCAGCAGTGTTGTCGAAGGTGGCACCGGGGAGCTGTTTTTT. It specifies CASSVVEGGTGELFF.